What follows describes a single TCR beta chain. CDR1 LGHDT and CDR2 YNNKEL come from the germline V gene (reference sequence). V lost 3 bases and J 9 bases, leaving 9 bases between the germline ends. This CDR3 region has 12 residues. These data originate in a study of blood T cell repertoires in COVID-19. About the study: Donors in the United States, Italy and Spain gave samples during acute or convalescent COVID-19.

How the authors handled the data: Amplification with reference gene primers provided the estimates of nucleated cell counts. Some clones are missing from TCRdb's copy, which holds only in-frame ones; the method was immunoSEQ multiplex PCR. The DNA gave D and trimming, while V, J and clone size come from that table. The repertoire holds 300,000 to 350,000 clones, approximately 86% seen once, with roughly a tenth in the top ten. The chain uses TRBV3-1 (or the pseudogene TRBV3-2) and TRBJ2-1; D ambiguous. What was sequenced was peripheral blood. This clonotype was obtained from a young man with COVID-19, enrolled during active disease. The CDR3: CASSQSGVEQFF. CDR3 DNA sequence: TGTGCCAGCAGCCAGTCCGGTGTTGAGCAGTTCTTC.